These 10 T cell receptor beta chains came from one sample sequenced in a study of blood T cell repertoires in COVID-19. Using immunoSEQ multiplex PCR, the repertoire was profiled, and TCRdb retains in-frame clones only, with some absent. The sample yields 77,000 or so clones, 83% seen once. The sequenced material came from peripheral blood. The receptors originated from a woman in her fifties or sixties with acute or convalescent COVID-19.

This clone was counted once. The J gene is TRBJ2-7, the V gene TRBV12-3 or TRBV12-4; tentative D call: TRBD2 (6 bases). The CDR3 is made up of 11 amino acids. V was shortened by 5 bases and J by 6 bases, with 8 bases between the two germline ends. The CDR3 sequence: CASSGRGEQYF. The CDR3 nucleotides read TGTGCCAGCAGTGGGCGGGGCGAGCAGTACTTC.

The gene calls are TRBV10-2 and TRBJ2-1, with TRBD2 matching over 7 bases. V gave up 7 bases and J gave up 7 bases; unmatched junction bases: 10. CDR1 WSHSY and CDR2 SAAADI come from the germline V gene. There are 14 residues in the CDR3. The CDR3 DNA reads TGCGCCAGCACGACTAGCCCCCCGTTGAATGAGCAGTTCTTC. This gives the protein CASTTSPPLNEQFF.

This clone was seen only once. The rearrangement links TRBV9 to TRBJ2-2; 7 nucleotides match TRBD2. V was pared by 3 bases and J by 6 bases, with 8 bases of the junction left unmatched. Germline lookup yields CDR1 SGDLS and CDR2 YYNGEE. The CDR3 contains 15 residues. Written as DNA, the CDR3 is TGTGCCAGCAGCGAACGCGGGACTACCCCCGGGGAGCTGTTTTTT. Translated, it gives CASSERGTTPGELFF. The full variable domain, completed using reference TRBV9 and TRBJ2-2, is DSGVTQTPKHLITATGQRVTLRCSPRSGDLSVYWYQQSLDQGLQFLIQYYNGEERAKGNILERFSAQQFPDLHSELNLSSLELGDSALYFCASSERGTTPGELFFGEGSRLTVL.

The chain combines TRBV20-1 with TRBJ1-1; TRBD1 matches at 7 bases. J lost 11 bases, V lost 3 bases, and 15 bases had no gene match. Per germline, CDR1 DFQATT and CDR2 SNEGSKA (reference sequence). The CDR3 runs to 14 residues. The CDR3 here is CSASSGQAGIRAFF. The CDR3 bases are TGCAGTGCTAGTTCCGGACAGGCCGGGATTCGGGCTTTCTTT.

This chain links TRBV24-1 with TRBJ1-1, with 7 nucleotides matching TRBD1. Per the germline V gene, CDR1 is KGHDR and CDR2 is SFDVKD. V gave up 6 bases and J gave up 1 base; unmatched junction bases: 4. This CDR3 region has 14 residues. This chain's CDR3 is CATSRTGGNTEAFF. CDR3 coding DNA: TGTGCCACCAGTCGGACAGGCGGGAACACTGAAGCTTTCTTT.

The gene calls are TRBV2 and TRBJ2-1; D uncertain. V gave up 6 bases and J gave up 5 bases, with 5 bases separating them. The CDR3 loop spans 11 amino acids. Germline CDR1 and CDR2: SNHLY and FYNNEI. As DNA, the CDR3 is TGTGCCAGCAGACTAAACAATGAGCAGTTCTTC. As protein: CASRLNNEQFF.

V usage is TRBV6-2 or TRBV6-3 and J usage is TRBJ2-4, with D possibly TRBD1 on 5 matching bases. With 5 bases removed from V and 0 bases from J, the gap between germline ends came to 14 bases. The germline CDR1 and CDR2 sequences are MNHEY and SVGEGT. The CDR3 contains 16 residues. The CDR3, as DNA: TGTGCCAGCAGTCCCCGACAGAGATTAGCCAAAAACATTCAGTACTTC. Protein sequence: CASSPRQRLAKNIQYF.

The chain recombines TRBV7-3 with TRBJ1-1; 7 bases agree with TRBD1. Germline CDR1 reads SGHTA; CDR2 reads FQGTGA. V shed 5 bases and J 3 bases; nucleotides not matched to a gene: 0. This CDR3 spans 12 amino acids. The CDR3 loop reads CASSDRDTEAFF. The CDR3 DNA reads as TGTGCCAGCAGCGACAGGGACACTGAAGCTTTCTTT.

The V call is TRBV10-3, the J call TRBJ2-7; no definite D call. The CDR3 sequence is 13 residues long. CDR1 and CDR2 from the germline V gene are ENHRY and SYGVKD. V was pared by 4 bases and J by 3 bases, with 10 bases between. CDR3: CAISGEQIYEQYF. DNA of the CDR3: TGTGCCATCAGTGGAGAACAGATCTACGAGCAGTACTTC.

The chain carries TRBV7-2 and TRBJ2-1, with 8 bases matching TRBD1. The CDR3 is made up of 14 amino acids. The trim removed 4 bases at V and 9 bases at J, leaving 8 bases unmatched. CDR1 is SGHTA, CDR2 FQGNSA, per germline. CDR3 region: CASSYKPTGVEQFF. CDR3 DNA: TGTGCCAGCAGCTACAAACCGACAGGGGTTGAGCAGTTCTTC. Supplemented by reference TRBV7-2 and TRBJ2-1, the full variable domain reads GAGVSQSPSNKVTEKGKDVELRCDPISGHTALYWYRQSLGQGLEFLIYFQGNSAPDKSGLPSDRFSAERTGGSVSTLTIQRTQQEDSAVYLCASSYKPTGVEQFFGPGTRLTVL.